The next 20 T cell receptor beta chains were all read from a single sample in a study of long-term antiretroviral therapy in people with HIV. Sequencing used immunoSEQ v3.0 at survey level. TCRdb's copy holds only in-frame clones and misses some; the assay was immunoSEQ multiplex PCR. Of around 30,000 clones in the sample, almost 85% were seen once. The material sequenced was unsorted PBMCs, taken approximately 3.3 years after starting antiretroviral therapy. These receptors came from a man between 18 and 29 years old with HIV.

V and J are TRBV27 and TRBJ1-2; D gene ambiguous. CDR1 MNHEY and CDR2 SMNVEV come from the germline V gene (reference sequence). V shed 3 bases and J shed 2 bases, with 7 bases lying between them. This CDR3 spans 13 amino acids. CDR3 coding DNA: TGTGCCAGCAGTTTCAGAGGGAACTATGGCTACACCTTC. As protein: CASSFRGNYGYTF.

V usage is TRBV4-2 and J usage is TRBJ1-5, with D unclear. Germline V lookup: CDR1 LGHNA, CDR2 YNFKEQ. Trimming took off 2 bases at V and 0 bases at J, with 8 bases between the two ends. This CDR3 has 15 amino acids. The CDR3 region is CASSQTRYSNQPQHF. In DNA, the CDR3 is TGTGCCAGCAGCCAAACTCGATATAGCAATCAGCCCCAGCATTTT.

The chain employs TRBV9 and TRBJ2-5; possibly TRBD1 for D (6 bases). Germline V gives CDR1 SGDLS, CDR2 YYNGEE. CDR3 size: 14 residues. V was pared by 2 bases and J by 1 base, with 9 bases between. The CDR3 is CASSVGQFQETQYF. In DNA form, the CDR3 reads TGTGCCAGCAGCGTTGGACAGTTCCAAGAGACCCAGTACTTC.

The chain employs TRBV5-1 and TRBJ2-2; D is ambiguous. This CDR3 contains 13 residues. Germline V gene sequence: CDR1 SGHRS, CDR2 YFSETQ. V lost 0 bases, J lost 4 bases, and 4 bases lay in between. In DNA, the CDR3 is TGCGCCAGCAGCTTGGACCCCACCGGGGAGCTGTTTTTT. It encodes CASSLDPTGELFF.

The chain has TRBV4-3 and TRBJ1-1, with D unclear. Germline CDR1 and CDR2: LGHNA and YSLEER. The CDR3 covers 15 residues. V lost 0 bases and J lost 4, with 12 bases in between. DNA of the CDR3: TGCGCCAGCAGCCAAGATGGAAGGCCACCCACTGAAGCTTTCTTT. Protein sequence: CASSQDGRPPTEAFF.

This chain uses TRBV18 with TRBJ2-1, with D hard to call. CDR1 is KGHSH, CDR2 LQKENI, per germline. The V end was cut by 3 bases, the J end by 5 bases, with 11 bases between. CDR3 length: 14 amino acids. CDR3 protein: CASSPSPLDNEQFF. CDR3 coding DNA: TGTGCCAGCTCACCCTCTCCTCTCGACAATGAGCAGTTCTTC.

In this sample, this clone turned up a few times. This chain connects TRBV7-9 to TRBJ1-5, with TRBD1 as a possible D gene (5 bases). CDR1 and CDR2 (germline): SEHNR, FQNEAQ (reference sequence). There are 15 residues in the CDR3. Trimming stripped 4 bases from V and 1 base from J, with 11 bases between. The CDR3 loop reads CASSSSGLSNQPQHF. In DNA, the CDR3 is TGTGCCAGCAGCTCTTCGGGGCTGAGCAATCAGCCCCAGCATTTT. Variable domain in full (rest from reference TRBV7-9 and TRBJ1-5): DTGVSQNPRHKITKRGQNVTFRCDPISEHNRLYWYRQTLGQGPEFLTYFQNEAQLEKSRLLSDRFSAERPKGSFSTLEIQRTEQGDSAMYLCASSSSGLSNQPQHFGDGTRLSIL.

The chain is built from TRBV7-3 and TRBJ2-7, with TRBD1 matching 8 bases. The V gene's germline CDR1 is SGHTA and CDR2 FQGTGA. The CDR3 contains 13 residues. V trimming: 4 bases; J trimming: 6 bases; junction bases outside the gene matches: 5. This CDR3 reads CASSSQTGGEQYF. CDR3 coding DNA: TGTGCCAGCAGCTCCCAAACAGGGGGCGAGCAGTACTTC.

This chain links TRBV6-5 with TRBJ2-7; D is uncertain. CDR3 length: 15 residues. Trimming stripped 2 bases from V and 2 bases from J, with 13 bases between. Germline CDR1 MNHEY, CDR2 SVGAGI. The DNA of the CDR3 is TGTGCCAGCAGTTACCTCGACATCAACCCCTACGAGCAGTACTTC. Its protein is CASSYLDINPYEQYF.

The chain joins TRBV27 to TRBJ1-1; no clear D gene. Trimming removed 8 bases from V and 4 bases from J, with 14 bases in between. Looked up from germline, CDR1 is MNHEY and CDR2 is SMNVEV (reference sequence). There are 13 residues in the CDR3. As DNA, the CDR3 is TGTGCCAGCCACCTCGGGCCGGGCACTGAAGCTTTCTTT. This encodes CASHLGPGTEAFF.

The genes are TRBV7-2 and TRBJ1-1; D perhaps matches TRBD1 (6 bases). Looked up from germline, CDR1 is SGHTA and CDR2 is FQGNSA. The germline V and J ends were trimmed by 0 bases and 7 bases, with 9 bases remaining between them. CDR3 size: 13 residues. The CDR3 DNA reads as TGTGCCAGCAGCTTAGCCACAGGGATTGAAGCTTTCTTT. Residues: CASSLATGIEAFF.

The V gene is TRBV12-5, the J gene TRBJ2-5, with TRBD2 identical over 10 bases. V dropped 2 bases and J dropped 2; count of bases not matched to a gene: 8. Looked up from germline, CDR1 is LGHNT and CDR2 is FRNRAP. This CDR3 has 17 residues. CDR3 in amino acids: CASGLLAGGRGQETQYF. The CDR3, as DNA: TGTGCTAGTGGTTTGTTAGCGGGGGGCCGAGGACAAGAGACCCAGTACTTC.

The V call is TRBV5-6, the J call TRBJ1-4; the D gene is possibly TRBD1 (5 bases). The V gene's germline CDR1 is SGHDT and CDR2 YYEEEE. The CDR3 has 15 residues. V was trimmed by 2 bases and J by 4 bases, leaving 12 bases between them. The CDR3 bases are TGTGCCAGCAGCTTTTTCGGGCAGGGTAATGAAAAACTGTTTTTT. Protein sequence: CASSFFGQGNEKLFF.

The chain has TRBV7-9 and TRBJ1-1; 10 nucleotides align to TRBD1. CDR1 is SEHNR, CDR2 FQNEAQ, per germline (reference sequence). Trimming at V came to 5 bases and at J to 4 bases, leaving 10 bases not matched to a gene. The CDR3 length is 16 residues. This chain's CDR3 is CASSRDRGSGGTEAFF. CDR3 nucleotide sequence: TGTGCCAGCAGCCGGGACAGGGGCAGTGGGGGCACTGAAGCTTTCTTT.

The J gene is TRBJ2-7, the V gene TRBV4-3; no definite D call. V lost 0 bases and J 2 bases, leaving 11 bases between the germline ends. The CDR3 covers 15 residues. Germline V lookup: CDR1 LGHNA, CDR2 YSLEER. The CDR3 here is CASSQDKGGAYEQYF. CDR3 DNA sequence: TGCGCCAGCAGCCAAGATAAAGGCGGAGCCTACGAGCAGTACTTC.

This clone was found a few times. The J gene is TRBJ1-1, the V gene TRBV28; D is perhaps TRBD1 (6 bases). V was shortened by 7 bases and J by 6 bases, with 21 bases between the two germline ends. The germline gives CDR1 MDHEN, CDR2 SYDVKM. The CDR3 runs to 15 residues. CDR3 sequence (DNA): TGTGCCAGCATCCCTTCTAGGGGACAAGGGGCTGAAGCTTTCTTT. It yields the protein CASIPSRGQGAEAFF.

In this sample, this clone turned up once. The chain couples TRBV27 to TRBJ1-2; 7 bases are a match to TRBD1. The CDR3 is 13 residues long. V lost 5 bases, J lost 8 bases, and 8 bases stayed unmatched. Germline CDR1 is MNHEY and CDR2 is SMNVEV (reference sequence). CDR3 bases: TGTGCCAGCAGTCAGCTGACAGGGCGCGGCTACACCTTC. Protein product: CASSQLTGRGYTF.

The chain employs TRBV6-1 and TRBJ2-7; tentative D call: TRBD1 (5 bases). The V end was cut by 5 bases, the J end by 6 bases, with 11 bases between. The CDR3 is 12 residues long. Germline V lookup: CDR1 MNHNS, CDR2 SASEGT. The CDR3 is CASSPRQFEQYF. CDR3 coding DNA: TGTGCCAGCAGTCCCCGACAGTTCGAGCAGTACTTC.

The chain combines TRBV19 with TRBJ2-7; 7 positions match TRBD1. V shed 5 bases, J shed 5 bases, and the junction held 6 bases outside the gene matches. Per the germline V gene, CDR1 is LNHDA and CDR2 is SQIVND (reference sequence). This CDR3 is built from 13 residues. The CDR3 protein is CASSFRTGDEQYF. In nucleotides, the CDR3 is TGTGCCAGTAGTTTCCGAACAGGGGACGAGCAGTACTTC.

The chain carries TRBV9 and TRBJ2-2, with 8 bases lining up with TRBD2. The CDR3 totals 18 residues. With V trimmed by 0 bases and J by 2 bases, 9 bases remained unmatched. The germline V gene encodes CDR1 SGDLS and CDR2 YYNGEE. CDR3 DNA sequence: TGTGCCAGCAGCGTAGGGGATAGCGGGGCCCGAAACACCGGGGAGCTGTTTTTT. The encoded protein is CASSVGDSGARNTGELFF.